A selection of T cell receptor beta chains follows, all from one sample in a study of beta chain features in type 1 diabetes. Profiled with immunoSEQ multiplex PCR; TCRdb holds only in-frame clones, not every one. The table lists hundreds of thousands of clones, around 13% of them singletons. Sample: naive CD4+ T cells from blood. All receptors derive from a woman aged 18-35 years with type 1 diabetes. The CDR3 runs from the conserved cysteine through the conserved F or W. A D gene is named only where the DNA matches it firmly. The size entry is marked missing in some rows and otherwise reads once, few, many or a size class.

D	size	J	V	DNA	CDR3
NA	NA	TRBJ2-1	TRBV4-3	TGCGCCAGCAGCCAAGTTTCACGGTCCTACAATGAGCAGTTCTTC	CASSQVSRSYNEQFF
NA	once	TRBJ1-1	TRBV5-6	TGTGCCAGCAGCTTGGGTGCCGGGACTCCTTTCACTGAAGCTTTCTTT	CASSLGAGTPFTEAFF
NA	NA	TRBJ1-2	TRBV28	TGTGCCAGCCGTACCAGCGGGACCTCACGCCCGGGCTACACCTTC	CASRTSGTSRPGYTF
NA	NA	TRBJ2-6	TRBV28	TGTGCCAGCACCCCCGGGATGGCTGGGGCCAACGTCCTGACTTTC	CASTPGMAGANVLTF
NA	few	TRBJ2-1	TRBV30	TGTGCCTGGGGGCTCGACAGTAGGGGCAAGTTAGGGCAGTTCTTC	CAWGLDSRGKLGQFF
NA	NA	TRBJ2-2	TRBV28	TGTGCCAGCAGCTTAGCAGGGCTAAACACCGGGGAGCTGTTTTTT	CASSLAGLNTGELFF
NA	NA	TRBJ2-5	TRBV30	TGTGCCTGGAGTGTTTTAAAAGAGACCCAGTACTTC	CAWSVLKETQYF
NA	few	TRBJ2-7	TRBV5-4	TGTGCCAGCAGCATTGTGGGGGAGTTGGGGGCGTACTTC	CASSIVGELGAYF
NA	NA	TRBJ2-1	TRBV23-1	TGCGCCAGCACCGAGTTCCACAATGAGCAGTTCTTC	CASTEFHNEQFF
TRBD1	few	TRBJ1-5	TRBV2	TGTGCCAGCAGTAAGACAGGGGATCAGCCCCAGCATTTT	CASSKTGDQPQHF
TRBD2	few	TRBJ2-3	TRBV28	TGTGCCAGCAGCCAGAGCGGGACGATAGATACGCAGTATTTT	CASSQSGTIDTQYF
NA	few	TRBJ2-1	TRBV10-3	TGTGCCATCGGGGCAGGGAACGATGAGCAGTTCTTC	CAIGAGNDEQFF
TRBD2	few	TRBJ2-7	TRBV9	TGTGCCAGCAGCGTGGCTAGCGGGTCCTACGAGCAGTACTTC	CASSVASGSYEQYF
TRBD2	NA	TRBJ2-1	TRBV28	TGTGCCAGCAGGCGACATAGCGGGGCCCAAGACAATGAGCAGTTCTTC	CASRRHSGAQDNEQFF
TRBD1	NA	TRBJ2-2	TRBV4-3	TGCGCCAGCAGCCAGACAGGGGCCAACACCGGGGAGCTGTTTTTT	CASSQTGANTGELFF
NA	few	TRBJ2-3	TRBV5-4	TGTGCCAGCAGCCACCGACTAGTCACAGATACGCAGTATTTT	CASSHRLVTDTQYF
NA	few	TRBJ2-5	TRBV29-1	TGCAGCGCGGGGGGCAGGGTTTCAGAGACCCAGTACTTC	CSAGGRVSETQYF
NA	NA	TRBJ2-1	TRBV7-6	TGTGCCAGCAGCGCCAGCGCGAGCTCCTACAATGAGCAGTTCTTC	CASSASASSYNEQFF
NA	few	TRBJ2-7	TRBV7-9	TGTGCCAGCAGCTCAGGGTGGGAGCAGTACTTC	CASSSGWEQYF
NA	few	TRBJ2-3	TRBV7-9	TGTGCCAGCAGCTTAGCGCGGACAGATACGCAGTATTTT	CASSLARTDTQYF
NA	NA	TRBJ2-1	TRBV7-2	TGTGCCAGCAGCCGTGAAACTCTAATTCAGTTCTTC	CASSRETLIQFF
TRBD2	NA	TRBJ2-4	TRBV19	TGTGCCAGTAGTATGTCTAGCGGGGGAGGCTATTTCGAAAACATTCAGTACTTC	CASSMSSGGGYFENIQYF
NA	NA	TRBJ2-5	TRBV21-1	TGTGCCAGCAGCCGCCGGGCGGGAGACAGAGTGGTAGAAGAGACCCAGTACTTC	CASSRRAGDRVVEETQYF
NA	once	TRBJ1-5	TRBV11-2	TGTGCCAGCAGCTTAGGGGCAGGGGATCAGCCCCAGCATTTT	CASSLGAGDQPQHF
TRBD1	NA	TRBJ1-2	TRBV18	TGTGCCAGCTCACCAGAGGACAGGGCAACTAACTATGGCTACACCTTC	CASSPEDRATNYGYTF
NA	NA	TRBJ2-7	TRBV30	TGTGCCTGGAGCAACAGGGAGGGCGAGCAGTACTTC	CAWSNREGEQYF
NA	NA	TRBJ2-1	TRBV19	TGTGCCAGTAGTCCTACCAGGACTAGCAGGGGGGGTGAGCAGTTCTTC	CASSPTRTSRGGEQFF
TRBD1	few	TRBJ1-2	TRBV9	TGTGCCAGCAGCGTTGGTCAGGGGGTAGGCACCTTC	CASSVGQGVGTF
NA	few	TRBJ2-3	TRBV7-9	TGTGCCAGCAGCTTATTAAAAAGCCCTACCACAGATACGCAGTATTTT	CASSLLKSPTTDTQYF
NA	NA	TRBJ1-2	TRBV4-3	TGCGCCAGCAGCCAAGATTCCTCCTATGGCTACACCTTC	CASSQDSSYGYTF
NA	NA	TRBJ2-5	TRBV7-9	TGTGCCAGCAGCCGGCCAGGGGGGGAGACCCAGTACTTC	CASSRPGGETQYF
TRBD2	NA	TRBJ2-1	TRBV10-3	TGTGCCATCAGTGAGTCGGCGGGGGGGAGTGAGCAGTTCTTC	CAISESAGGSEQFF
TRBD1	NA	TRBJ2-2	TRBV7-2	TGTGCCAGCAGCAAACAGGGGAACGGGGAGCTGTTTTTT	CASSKQGNGELFF
NA	NA	TRBJ2-5	TRBV5-6	TGTGCCAGCAGCTTGGAGGGTGGAGAGGGTTGGACCCAGTACTTC	CASSLEGGEGWTQYF
NA	NA	TRBJ2-1	TRBV11-3	TGTGCCAGCAGCTCCAACACAGGGAGCTCCTACAATGAGCAGTTCTTC	CASSSNTGSSYNEQFF
NA	few	TRBJ1-3	TRBV5-4	TGTGCCAGCAGCTTGGGCCCGACAGATCCTGGAAACACCATATATTTT	CASSLGPTDPGNTIYF
TRBD2	NA	TRBJ2-3	TRBV7-9	TGTGCCAGCAGCTTATACTCCCTAGCGGGTACGCAGTATTTT	CASSLYSLAGTQYF
TRBD1	few	TRBJ2-7	TRBV11-2	TGTGCCAGCAGCTATGGACAGGGACCCTCCTACGAGCAGTACTTC	CASSYGQGPSYEQYF
NA	NA	TRBJ2-3	TRBV7-2	TGTGCCAGCAGCCCGTCCGGCACAGATACGCAGTATTTT	CASSPSGTDTQYF